This paragraph covers one T cell receptor (beta chain) sequence. This specimen belongs to a study of preoperative IRX-2 immunotherapy in early breast cancer. Sample treatment: preoperative locoregional IRX-2 cytokine immunotherapy. Patients received preoperative, locoregional IRX-2 cytokine immunotherapy in a phase Ib study. Sequencing used immunoSEQ multiplex PCR; TCRdb keeps in-frame clones, though not all of them. The data contain about 28,000 clones, 65% to 85% of them singletons. V lost 1 base, J lost 4 bases, and 13 bases lay in between. Germline V lookup: CDR1 SGHNT, CDR2 YENEEA. CDR3 length: 15 amino acids.

The sample was collected from a patient treated with IRX-2 immunotherapy. The sequence derives from a human donor with breast cancer. The J gene is TRBJ1-1, the V gene TRBV11-3, with unresolved D. The CDR3 spells CASSLVVGGGTEAFF. The CDR3 DNA reads as TGTGCCAGCAGCTTAGTTGTGGGCGGCGGCACTGAAGCTTTCTTT.